Given below is one TCR beta chain in context. The data are from a study of blood T cell repertoires in COVID-19. The overall study: T cells, B-cell-depleted T cells, or PBMCs supplied cDNA or gDNA.

In the authors' workflow: Scientists estimated how many nucleated cells there were by amplifying reference gene primers. The protocol was immunoSEQ multiplex PCR, while the TCRdb copy is restricted to in-frame clones and leaves out a portion. The V and J calls and clone size are taken from that table; D and trimming were inferred from the DNA. The table has around 200,000 clones, 80% to 90% seen once; the top ten hold approximately 1.1%. Recruitment covered 20 to 25 US areas and drew participants whose ages spanned roughly 18 to 100 years. CDR3 length: 13 amino acids. V was pared by 3 bases and J by 6 bases, with 10 bases between. Germline CDR1 is KGHSH and CDR2 is LQKENI.

The origin of this receptor is a man aged 25-45 years who had recovered from COVID-19. Sequencing was done on a sample of PBMCs or T cells enriched from blood (not recorded which). The chain is built from TRBV18 and TRBJ2-3; D not resolved. CDR3 nucleotides: TGTGCCAGCTCACCTCCCTTGTCTGATACGCAGTATTTT. Encoded protein: CASSPPLSDTQYF. Based on the CDR3 plus reference TRBV18 and TRBJ2-3, the full variable domain is NAGVMQNPRHLVRRRGQEARLRCSPMKGHSHVYWYRQLPEEGLKFMVYLQKENIIDESGMPKERFSAEFPKEGPSILRIQQVVRGDSAAYFCASSPPLSDTQYFGPGTRLTVL.